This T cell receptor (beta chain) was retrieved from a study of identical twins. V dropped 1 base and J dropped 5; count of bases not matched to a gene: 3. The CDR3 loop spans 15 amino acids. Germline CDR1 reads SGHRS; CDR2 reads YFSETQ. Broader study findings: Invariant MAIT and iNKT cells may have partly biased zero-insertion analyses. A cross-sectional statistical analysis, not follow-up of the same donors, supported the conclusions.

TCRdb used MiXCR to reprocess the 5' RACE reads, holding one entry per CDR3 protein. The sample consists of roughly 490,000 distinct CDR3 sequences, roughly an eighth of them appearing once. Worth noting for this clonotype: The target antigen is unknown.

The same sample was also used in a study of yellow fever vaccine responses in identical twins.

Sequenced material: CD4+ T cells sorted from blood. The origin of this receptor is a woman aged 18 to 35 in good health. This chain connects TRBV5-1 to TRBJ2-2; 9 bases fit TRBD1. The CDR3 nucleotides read TGCGCCAGCAGCTTGTGGACAGGGGAGACCGGGGAGCTGTTTTTT. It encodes CASSLWTGETGELFF.